A single sample gave rise to the 30 T cell receptor beta chains below, sequenced in a study of CD8 T cells in Susac syndrome. Reverse transcription used about 0.45 to 1 ug RNA and random hexamers. One entry per CDR3 protein, called by TCRdb with MiXCR from the immunoSEQ multiplex PCR reads. The sample holds about 120,000 distinct CDR3 sequences; around 94% are singletons and the top ten take 0.21%. Sequencing input: CD8+ T cells from PBMCs. These receptors were collected from a human donor with Susac syndrome.

V gene TRBV6-4 combines with J gene TRBJ2-3, with TRBD2 matching 10 bases. The CDR3 runs to 13 residues. Germline V gene data show CDR1 as MRHNA and CDR2 as SNTAGT. The CDR3 DNA sequence: TGTACAGAAGCGGGGGGGAGGGCAGATACGCAGTATTTT. Its protein is CTEAGGRADTQYF.

This chain connects TRBV12-3 or TRBV12-4 to TRBJ2-7; D is uncertain. The CDR3 totals 14 residues. Trimming removed 1 base at V and 2 bases at J, with 9 bases between. Here the CDR3 reads CASSLGLVPYEQYF. CDR3 sequence (DNA): TGTGCCAGCAGTTTAGGCCTAGTGCCCTACGAGCAGTACTTC.

The V gene is TRBV7-9, the J gene TRBJ2-7; 10 positions agree with TRBD2. The CDR3 covers 15 residues. The V segment lost 2 bases and the J segment 1 base; nucleotides outside the gene matches: 2. The V gene's germline CDR1 is SEHNR and CDR2 FQNEAQ (reference sequence). In nucleotides, the CDR3 is TGTGCCAGCAGCTTACAACTAGCGGGATCCTACGAGCAGTACTTC. This gives the protein CASSLQLAGSYEQYF.

The chain combines TRBV3-1 with TRBJ2-7, with TRBD1 identical over 7 bases. With 1 base clipped from V and 0 bases from J, the junction kept 6 bases outside the gene matches. The CDR3 runs to 16 residues. Germline V lookup: CDR1 LGHDT, CDR2 YNNKEL (reference sequence). The chain's CDR3 is CASSQVPGQSSYEQYF. CDR3 bases: TGTGCCAGCAGCCAAGTGCCGGGACAGAGCTCCTACGAGCAGTACTTC.

This clonotype was recorded only once. The J gene is TRBJ2-3, the V gene TRBV6-2 or TRBV6-3, with D tentatively TRBD1 (6 bases). Trimming cost V 2 bases and J 4 bases, with 13 bases left between them. Germline V gene data show CDR1 as MNHEY and CDR2 as SVGEGT. The CDR3 is 15 amino acids. The CDR3 loop is CASSYVAGVPDTQYF. CDR3 in DNA: TGTGCCAGCAGTTACGTAGCAGGGGTGCCAGATACGCAGTATTTT.

This clonotype has just a few counts. The gene calls are TRBV7-9 and TRBJ2-7; 7 nucleotides line up with TRBD1. Trimming cost V 6 bases and J 2 bases; bases outside gene matches: 7. This CDR3 contains 14 residues. The germline V gene has CDR1 SEHNR and CDR2 FQNEAQ (reference sequence). CDR3 DNA: TGTGCCAGCAGTCCTGGGGACAGTCCCTACGAGCAGTACTTC. It specifies CASSPGDSPYEQYF.

V usage is TRBV20-1 and J usage is TRBJ1-1; D gene uncertain. Looked up from germline, CDR1 is DFQATT and CDR2 is SNEGSKA (reference sequence). The V end lost 0 bases, the J end lost 6 bases, and 17 bases lay between the germline ends. This CDR3 spans 15 amino acids. CDR3 nucleotide sequence: TGCAGTGCTAGAGATCGGGTGGGGAGAAGAGCTGAAGCTTTCTTT. This gives the protein CSARDRVGRRAEAFF.

The genes are TRBV5-6 and TRBJ2-1; 12 bases are a match to TRBD2. Trimming at V came to 1 base and at J to 4 bases, leaving 6 bases not matched to a gene. Looked up from germline, CDR1 is SGHDT and CDR2 is YYEEEE. This CDR3 comprises 17 residues. CDR3 in amino acids: CASSLQTSGGPYNEQFF. The CDR3 DNA reads TGTGCCAGCAGCTTGCAGACTAGCGGGGGCCCTTACAATGAGCAGTTCTTC.

This rearrangement joins TRBV20-1 to TRBJ2-7, with D possibly matching TRBD2 (5 bases). This CDR3 is built from 14 residues. The ends were cut back, 0 bases at V and 2 bases at J, with 11 bases in the middle. CDR1 DFQATT and CDR2 SNEGSKA come from the germline V gene (reference sequence). The CDR3 loop is CSARDAGQPYEQYF. The CDR3 region has the DNA TGCAGTGCTAGAGACGCGGGTCAGCCCTACGAGCAGTACTTC.

This chain uses TRBV10-3 with TRBJ2-1; D is ambiguous. Trimming cost V 2 bases and J 5 bases, with 13 bases left between them. The germline CDR1 and CDR2 sequences are ENHRY and SYGVKD. This CDR3 contains 15 residues. CDR3 sequence reads: CAISETLPLHNEQFF. In nucleotides, the CDR3 is TGTGCCATCAGTGAGACCCTACCCCTTCACAATGAGCAGTTCTTC.

V and J are TRBV24-1 and TRBJ1-1; D not resolved. This CDR3 has 11 amino acids. The V gene lost 10 bases and the J gene lost 8 bases, with 13 bases spanning the gap. Germline loops: CDR1 KGHDR, CDR2 SFDVKD. CDR3 nucleotide sequence: TGTGCCACAAAGACGCAGACCGAAGCTTTCTTT. Protein: CATKTQTEAFF.

The rearrangement links TRBV14 to TRBJ1-2, with D uncertain. Germline CDR1 is SGHDN and CDR2 is FVKESK. V was shortened by 0 bases and J by 4 bases, with 3 bases between the two germline ends. The CDR3 spans 12 residues. CDR3 amino acids: CASSQDPYGYTF. The CDR3 DNA reads TGTGCCAGCAGCCAAGACCCCTATGGCTACACCTTC. Complete variable domain (other parts from reference TRBV14 and TRBJ1-2): EAGVTQFPSHSVIEKGQTVTLRCDPISGHDNLYWYRRVMGKEIKFLLHFVKESKQDESGMPNNRFLAERTGGTYSTLKVQPAELEDSGVYFCASSQDPYGYTFGSGTRLTVV.

The V gene is TRBV6-5, the J gene TRBJ2-3; no definite D call. The CDR3 runs to 15 residues. Trimming stripped 1 base from V and 4 bases from J, with 12 bases between. CDR1 and CDR2 (germline): MNHEY, SVGAGI. The CDR3 sequence is CASSYYGLGADTQYF. The CDR3 coding sequence is TGTGCCAGCAGTTACTATGGCCTCGGAGCAGATACGCAGTATTTT.

The V and J genes are TRBV7-9 and TRBJ2-5, with D unclear. CDR3 length: 12 residues. Germline assignment: CDR1 SEHNR and CDR2 FQNEAQ (reference sequence). Deletions cut 3 bases from V and 5 bases from J, with 7 bases between. CDR3 bases: TGTGCCAGCAGCTTTATAGACGAGACCCAGTACTTC. It codes for CASSFIDETQYF.

The rearrangement joins TRBV4-2 to TRBJ1-2; tentative D call: TRBD1 (6 bases). The CDR3 runs to 16 residues. The V and J ends lost 0 bases and 3 bases respectively, with 14 bases between them. Germline V gene sequence: CDR1 LGHNA, CDR2 YNFKEQ. The CDR3 is CASSQETGERHYGYTF. DNA of the CDR3: TGTGCCAGCAGCCAAGAGACAGGAGAGAGACACTATGGCTACACCTTC.

CDR3 DNA sequence: TGTGCCAGCAGTTCCGGGACAGAGACTGAAGCTTTCTTT. Translating gives CASSSGTETEAFF. The chain employs TRBV6-5 and TRBJ1-1; 7 positions agree with TRBD1. The germline CDR1 and CDR2 sequences are MNHEY and SVGAGI. V lost 4 bases and J lost 5; bases outside the gene matches: 4. The CDR3 totals 13 residues.

The chain has TRBV20-1 and TRBJ2-3, with no clear D. The germline V gene encodes CDR1 DFQATT and CDR2 SNEGSKA (reference sequence). CDR3 size: 14 residues. Trimming removed 3 bases at V and 1 base at J, with 11 bases between. CDR3 residues: CSASPISGTDTQYF. The CDR3 DNA follows: TGCAGTGCTAGTCCAATATCAGGCACAGATACGCAGTATTTT.

In this sample, this clonotype turned up once. The V gene is TRBV13, the J gene TRBJ2-7, with D perhaps given as TRBD1 or TRBD2 (5 bases each). The germline V gene has CDR1 PRHDT and CDR2 FYEKMQ (reference sequence). V gave up 8 bases and J gave up 2 bases, with 16 bases separating them. This CDR3 spans 14 amino acids. The CDR3 region is CASGFRDATYEQYF. The CDR3 coding sequence is TGTGCCAGCGGGTTCCGGGACGCAACCTACGAGCAGTACTTC. Full variable domain (missing parts from reference TRBV13 and TRBJ2-7): AAGVIQSPRHLIKEKRETATLKCYPIPRHDTVYWYQQGPGQDPQFLISFYEKMQSDKGSIPDRFSAQQFSDYHSELNMSSLELGDSALYFCASGFRDATYEQYFGPGTRLTVT.

V is TRBV20-1 and J is TRBJ2-1, with D hard to call. V gave up 3 bases and J gave up 7 bases, with 13 bases separating them. The CDR3 spans 13 residues. Looked up from germline, CDR1 is DFQATT and CDR2 is SNEGSKA (reference sequence). This chain's CDR3 is CSASPAMPNEQFF. The CDR3 DNA reads as TGCAGTGCTAGCCCCGCTATGCCTAATGAGCAGTTCTTC.

The V call is TRBV6-5, the J call TRBJ1-5, with 7 bases lining up with TRBD1. With V trimmed by 6 bases and J by 7 bases, 12 bases remained unmatched. The CDR3 sequence is 15 residues long. CDR1 and CDR2 (germline): MNHEY, SVGAGI. CDR3 in DNA: TGTGCCAGCAGCCCTGGCAGGGGGTCTGGACAGCCCCAGCATTTT. Residues: CASSPGRGSGQPQHF.

This clonotype was counted once. The chain recombines TRBV15 with TRBJ2-2; 7 bases agree with TRBD1. The CDR3 totals 17 residues. V shed 5 bases, J shed 0 bases, and the junction held 9 bases outside the gene matches. Germline CDR1 and CDR2: LNHNV and YYDKDF (reference sequence). The CDR3 region has the DNA TGTGCCACCAGCTGGACTCGGACAGGAGCGAACACCGGGGAGCTGTTTTTT. It is translated as CATSWTRTGANTGELFF.

The chain joins TRBV5-4 to TRBJ1-5; D remains unclear. The V and J ends lost 0 bases and 7 bases respectively, with 8 bases between them. Germline V gene data show CDR1 as SGHNT and CDR2 as YYREEE (reference sequence). The CDR3 runs to 13 residues. The CDR3 coding sequence is TGTGCCAGCAGCTTGGAGGGTGGGCAGCCCCAGCATTTT. Translating it yields CASSLEGGQPQHF.

The chain has TRBV7-2 and TRBJ2-7; tentatively, D is TRBD1 or TRBD2 (5 bases each). Germline assignment: CDR1 SGHTA and CDR2 FQGNSA. The CDR3 length is 15 residues. The ends were cut back, 4 bases at V and 0 bases at J, with 13 bases in the middle. CDR3 in amino acids: CASSYDGTASYEQYF. CDR3 nucleotides: TGTGCCAGCAGCTATGACGGGACGGCCTCCTACGAGCAGTACTTC.

The gene calls are TRBV4-3 and TRBJ1-2; 8 positions match TRBD1. With 3 bases clipped from V and 5 bases from J, the junction kept 14 bases outside the gene matches. Germline CDR1 is LGHNA and CDR2 is YSLEER. This CDR3 is 17 amino acids long. The CDR3 reads CASSQDRQGTNLYGYTF. The CDR3 DNA reads TGCGCCAGCAGCCAGGACCGACAGGGGACCAATCTATATGGCTACACCTTC.

The table lists this clonotype with a few counts. The chain carries TRBV12-3 or TRBV12-4 and TRBJ2-7; 7 nucleotides match TRBD1. This CDR3 region has 14 residues. V lost 1 base to trimming and J lost 6 bases; unmatched junction nucleotides: 6. CDR3 in DNA: TGTGCCAGCAGTTTAGGGCAGGGGGTGGGCGAGCAGTACTTC. Its translation: CASSLGQGVGEQYF.

This clonotype was counted once. V gene TRBV7-9 combines with J gene TRBJ2-1; D gene unclear. The V gene lost 1 base and the J gene lost 7 bases, with 5 bases spanning the gap. The germline V gene encodes CDR1 SEHNR and CDR2 FQNEAQ (reference sequence). This CDR3 spans 12 amino acids. CDR3 amino acids: CASSLGVNEQFF. In DNA form, the CDR3 reads TGTGCCAGCAGCTTAGGAGTGAATGAGCAGTTCTTC.

The chain links TRBV5-6 to TRBJ2-1; 8 nucleotides match TRBD1. CDR1 and CDR2 from the germline V gene are SGHDT and YYEEEE. Germline trimming cut 2 bases from V and 1 base from J; bases unmatched to any gene: 2. The CDR3 contains 15 residues. CDR3 amino acids: CASSFGQGSYNEQFF. CDR3 in DNA: TGTGCCAGCAGCTTTGGACAGGGTTCCTACAATGAGCAGTTCTTC.

This chain connects TRBV4-1 to TRBJ1-1; weak D call: TRBD1 (5 bases). This CDR3 contains 15 residues. Germline V lookup: CDR1 MGHRA, CDR2 YSYEKL. Trimming removed 1 base at V and 4 bases at J, with 13 bases between. The CDR3 loop is CASSQVSAGSTEAFF. The CDR3 bases are TGCGCCAGCAGCCAAGTTTCTGCAGGGTCCACTGAAGCTTTCTTT.

The J gene is TRBJ2-7, the V gene TRBV7-9; D unclear. Germline CDR1 is SEHNR and CDR2 is FQNEAQ (reference sequence). With 0 bases removed from V and 2 bases from J, the gap between germline ends came to 11 bases. The CDR3 is 15 residues long. The CDR3 DNA sequence: TGTGCCAGCAGCTTAGCGCCCGGCTCTACCTACGAGCAGTACTTC. Residues: CASSLAPGSTYEQYF.

The chain couples TRBV5-1 to TRBJ2-5; no clear D gene. V was pared by 4 bases and J by 3 bases, with 10 bases between. The CDR3 loop spans 13 amino acids. The germline V gene encodes CDR1 SGHRS and CDR2 YFSETQ. The CDR3 protein is CASSPTIEETQYF. The CDR3 region has the DNA TGCGCCAGCAGCCCTACTATAGAAGAGACCCAGTACTTC.